This T cell receptor beta chain appears in the sequencing data of a study of shared clonotypes between healthy human individuals. The CDR3 has 11 amino acids. The V end lost 6 bases, the J end lost 3 bases, and 6 bases lay between the germline ends. From germline, CDR1 is MDHEN and CDR2 SYDVKM. On this clone itself: Other DNA sequences in the same sample also yield this CDR3.

Sequencing used immunoSEQ multiplex PCR; TCRdb keeps in-frame clones, though not all of them. The sample holds about 2.4 million clones, around nine tenths seen once. The V gene is TRBV28, the J gene TRBJ2-7; D may be TRBD2 (6 bases). The TCR comes from a man younger than 35 in good health. Sequencing input: naive CD4+ T cells sorted from blood. Subset indicated: CD45RA+ positively selected. The CDR3 loop is CASSGSYEQYF. In nucleotides, the CDR3 is TGTGCCAGCAGCGGGAGCTACGAGCAGTACTTC.